These 7 T cell receptor beta chains were all obtained from the same sample, sequenced in a study of early T cells in non-severe SARS-CoV-2 infection. From the 5' RACE reads, TCRdb called clonotypes with MiXCR, one entry per CDR3 protein. The data hold about 26,000 distinct CDR3 sequences, with about 4% observed a single time. The specimen was whole blood. Receptors were obtained from an adult who was a healthcare worker with PCR-confirmed SARS-CoV-2 infection or an uninfected control (not recorded which).

This clonotype appeared many times. The V gene is TRBV29-1, the J gene TRBJ2-3, with D perhaps TRBD2 (6 bases). The length of the CDR3 is 13 residues. V was trimmed by 5 bases and J by 4 bases, leaving 13 bases between them. Per germline, CDR1 SQVTM and CDR2 ANQGSEA. CDR3 in DNA: TGCAGCGTTTGGCGGGGTAGGGCAGATACGCAGTATTTT. Translating gives CSVWRGRADTQYF.

J is TRBJ1-1 and V is TRBV5-5, with 7 bases fitting TRBD1. CDR1 and CDR2 from the germline V gene are SGHKS and YYEKEE (reference sequence). The CDR3 length is 15 residues. V lost 0 bases and J lost 1; bases outside the gene matches: 3. CDR3 nucleotide sequence: TGTGCCAGCAGCTTGGCCTGGGACAGGAACACTGAAGCTTTCTTT. This sequence encodes CASSLAWDRNTEAFF. Drawing the rest from reference TRBV5-5 and TRBJ1-1, the complete variable domain is DAGVTQSPTHLIKTRGQQVTLRCSPISGHKSVSWYQQVLGQGPQFIFQYYEKEERGRGNFPDRFSARQFPNYSSELNVNALLLGDSALYLCASSLAWDRNTEAFFGQGTRLTVV.

Many counts were recorded for this clonotype. The J gene is TRBJ2-7, the V gene TRBV2, with D tentatively TRBD1 (6 bases). The CDR3 extends over 12 amino acids. Trimming cost V 5 bases and J 4 bases, with 9 bases left between them. In germline, CDR1 is SNHLY, CDR2 FYNNEI. CDR3: CASSSQGYEQYF. Here the CDR3 DNA reads TGTGCCAGCAGTTCTCAGGGGTACGAGCAGTACTTC.

This clonotype was counted at least ten times. The chain is built from TRBV20-1 and TRBJ2-1, with D possibly TRBD1 on 7 matching bases. The CDR3 extends over 13 amino acids. Trimming took off 6 bases at V and 2 bases at J, with 11 bases between the two ends. Germline lookup yields CDR1 DFQATT and CDR2 SNEGSKA (reference sequence). The DNA of the CDR3 is TGCAGTGCCGGGGGACAGACCTACAATGAGCAGTTCTTC. As protein: CSAGGQTYNEQFF.

This clonotype came up many times. The chain is built from TRBV7-6 and TRBJ2-5; possibly TRBD2 for D (5 bases). The germline V gene encodes CDR1 SGHVS and CDR2 FNYEAQ. Between the trimmed V and J ends, which lost 2 bases and 1 base, there was a span of 8 bases. This CDR3 is 14 amino acids long. This CDR3 is CASSLTGIQETQYF. CDR3 nucleotides: TGTGCCAGCAGCTTAACCGGGATCCAAGAGACCCAGTACTTC.

The chain combines TRBV28 with TRBJ2-1, with 13 bases matching TRBD2. After removal of 6 bases from V and 6 bases from J, the junction contained 14 bases not matched to a gene. The CDR3 totals 18 residues. CDR1 MDHEN and CDR2 SYDVKM come from the germline V gene. As DNA, the CDR3 is TGTGCCAGCAGCCCGGACAGATGGGGACTAGCGGGGCCCAATGAGCAGTTCTTC. This sequence encodes CASSPDRWGLAGPNEQFF.

This clonotype occurred many times. This chain connects TRBV13 to TRBJ1-1; D ambiguous. The ends were cut back, 5 bases at V and 0 bases at J, with 13 bases in the middle. CDR1 and CDR2 from the germline V gene are PRHDT and FYEKMQ (reference sequence). The CDR3 has 15 residues. The CDR3 DNA is TGTGCCAGCAGCGAACAACAGCGCCTGAACACTGAAGCTTTCTTT. It encodes CASSEQQRLNTEAFF.